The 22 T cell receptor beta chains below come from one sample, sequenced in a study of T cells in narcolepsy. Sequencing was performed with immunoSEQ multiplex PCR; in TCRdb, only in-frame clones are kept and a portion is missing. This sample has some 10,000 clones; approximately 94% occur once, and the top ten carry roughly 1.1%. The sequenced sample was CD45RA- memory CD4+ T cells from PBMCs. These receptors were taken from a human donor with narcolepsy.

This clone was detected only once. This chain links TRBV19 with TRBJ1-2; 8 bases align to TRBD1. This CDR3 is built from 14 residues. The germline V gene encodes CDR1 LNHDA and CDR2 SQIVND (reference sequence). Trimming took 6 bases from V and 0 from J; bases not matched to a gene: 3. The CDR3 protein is CASRTQGANYGYTF. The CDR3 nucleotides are TGTGCCAGTAGAACACAGGGGGCTAACTATGGCTACACCTTC.

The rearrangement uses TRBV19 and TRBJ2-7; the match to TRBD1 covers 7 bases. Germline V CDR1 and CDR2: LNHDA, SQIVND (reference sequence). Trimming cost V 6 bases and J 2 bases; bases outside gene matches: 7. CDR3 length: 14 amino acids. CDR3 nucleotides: TGTGCCAGTAGGCAGACAGGGCCCCCCTACGAGCAGTACTTC. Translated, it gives CASRQTGPPYEQYF.

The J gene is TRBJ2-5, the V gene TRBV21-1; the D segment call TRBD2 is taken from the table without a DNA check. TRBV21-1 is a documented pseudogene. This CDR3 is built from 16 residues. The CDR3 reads CASSKENGGRQETQYF. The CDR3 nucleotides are TGTGCCAGCAGCAAAGAGAACGGGGGAAGACAAGAGACCCAGTACTTC.

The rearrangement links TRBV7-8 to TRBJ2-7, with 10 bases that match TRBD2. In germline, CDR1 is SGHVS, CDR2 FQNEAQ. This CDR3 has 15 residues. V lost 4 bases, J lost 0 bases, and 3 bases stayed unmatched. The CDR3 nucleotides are TGTGCCAGCAGCTCAGCGGGAGGGGGCTCCTACGAGCAGTACTTC. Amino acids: CASSSAGGGSYEQYF. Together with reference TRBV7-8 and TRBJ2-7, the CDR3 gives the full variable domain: GAGVSQSPRYKVAKRGQDVALRCDPISGHVSLFWYQQALGQGPEFLTYFQNEAQLDKSGLPSDRFFAERPEGSVSTLKIQRTQQEDSAVYLCASSSAGGGSYEQYFGPGTRLTVT.

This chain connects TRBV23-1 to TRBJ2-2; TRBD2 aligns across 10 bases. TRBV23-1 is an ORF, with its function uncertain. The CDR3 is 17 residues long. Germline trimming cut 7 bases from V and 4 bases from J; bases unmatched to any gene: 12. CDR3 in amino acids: CASKWSGRASGTGELFF. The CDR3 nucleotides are TGCGCCAGCAAGTGGAGCGGGAGGGCCTCAGGCACCGGGGAGCTGTTTTTT.

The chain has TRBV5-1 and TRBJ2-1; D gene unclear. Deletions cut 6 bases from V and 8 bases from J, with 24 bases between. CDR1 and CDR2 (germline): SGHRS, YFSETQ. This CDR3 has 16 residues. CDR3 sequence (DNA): TGCGCCAGCACCTCAATCCCCGCCGTCGTAGTCCATGAGCAGTTCTTC. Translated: CASTSIPAVVVHEQFF.

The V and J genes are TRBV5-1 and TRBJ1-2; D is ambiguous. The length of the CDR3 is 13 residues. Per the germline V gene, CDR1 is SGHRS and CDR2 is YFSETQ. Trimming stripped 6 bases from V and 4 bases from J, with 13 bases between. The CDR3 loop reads CASTFDGSYGYTF. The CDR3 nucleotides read TGCGCCAGCACCTTTGATGGGAGCTATGGCTACACCTTC.

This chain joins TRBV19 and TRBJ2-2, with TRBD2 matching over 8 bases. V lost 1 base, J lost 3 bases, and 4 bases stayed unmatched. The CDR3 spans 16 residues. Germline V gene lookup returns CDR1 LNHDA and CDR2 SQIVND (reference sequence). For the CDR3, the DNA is TGTGCCAGTAGTATAGGGAGCGGGGGCCACACCGGGGAGCTGTTTTTT. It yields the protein CASSIGSGGHTGELFF.

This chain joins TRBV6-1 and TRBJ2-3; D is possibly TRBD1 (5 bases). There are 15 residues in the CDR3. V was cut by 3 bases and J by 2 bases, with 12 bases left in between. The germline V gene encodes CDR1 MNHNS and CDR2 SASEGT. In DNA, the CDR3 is TGTGCCAGCAGTGACTCGTGGGGCATCACAGATACGCAGTATTTT. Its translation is CASSDSWGITDTQYF.

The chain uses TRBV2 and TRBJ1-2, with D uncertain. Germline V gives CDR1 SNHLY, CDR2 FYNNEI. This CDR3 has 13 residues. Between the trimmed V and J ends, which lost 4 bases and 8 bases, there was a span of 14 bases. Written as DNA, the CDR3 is TGTGCCAGCAGTGGGGTCCAACGGGGAGGCTACACCTTC. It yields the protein CASSGVQRGGYTF.

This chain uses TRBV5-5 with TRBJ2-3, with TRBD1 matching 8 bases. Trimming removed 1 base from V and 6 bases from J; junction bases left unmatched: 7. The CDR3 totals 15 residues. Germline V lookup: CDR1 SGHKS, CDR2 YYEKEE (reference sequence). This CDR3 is CASSLFNRGFDTQYF. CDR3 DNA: TGTGCCAGCAGCTTGTTTAACAGGGGGTTTGATACGCAGTATTTT.

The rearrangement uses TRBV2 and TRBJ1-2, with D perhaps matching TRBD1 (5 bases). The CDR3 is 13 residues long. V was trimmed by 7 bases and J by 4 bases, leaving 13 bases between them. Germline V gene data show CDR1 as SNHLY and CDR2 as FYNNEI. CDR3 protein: CASTLGGSYGYTF. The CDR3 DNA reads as TGTGCCAGCACCCTGGGGGGGTCCTATGGCTACACCTTC.

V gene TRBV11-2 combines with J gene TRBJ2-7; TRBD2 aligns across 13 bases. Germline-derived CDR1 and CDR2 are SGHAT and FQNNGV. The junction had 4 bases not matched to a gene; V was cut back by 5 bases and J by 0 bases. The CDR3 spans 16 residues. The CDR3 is CASSPRTSGSSYEQYF. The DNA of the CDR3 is TGTGCCAGCAGCCCTAGGACTAGCGGGAGCTCCTACGAGCAGTACTTC.

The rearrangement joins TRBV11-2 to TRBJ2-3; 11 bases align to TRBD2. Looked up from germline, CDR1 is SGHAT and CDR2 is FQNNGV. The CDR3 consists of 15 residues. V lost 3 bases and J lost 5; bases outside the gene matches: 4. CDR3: CASSFTSGGRDTQYF. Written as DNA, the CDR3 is TGTGCCAGCAGCTTCACTAGCGGGGGAAGAGATACGCAGTATTTT.

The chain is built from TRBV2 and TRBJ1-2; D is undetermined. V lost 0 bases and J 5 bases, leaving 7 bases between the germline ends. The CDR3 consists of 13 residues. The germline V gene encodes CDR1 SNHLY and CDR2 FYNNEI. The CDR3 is CASSEAFSYGYTF. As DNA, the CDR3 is TGTGCCAGCAGTGAAGCCTTTAGTTATGGCTACACCTTC.

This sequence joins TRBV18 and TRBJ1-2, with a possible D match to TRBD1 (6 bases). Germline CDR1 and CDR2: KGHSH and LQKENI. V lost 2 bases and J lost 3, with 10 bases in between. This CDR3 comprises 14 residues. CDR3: CASSPAGADYGYTF. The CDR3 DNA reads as TGTGCCAGCTCACCAGCAGGGGCGGACTATGGCTACACCTTC.

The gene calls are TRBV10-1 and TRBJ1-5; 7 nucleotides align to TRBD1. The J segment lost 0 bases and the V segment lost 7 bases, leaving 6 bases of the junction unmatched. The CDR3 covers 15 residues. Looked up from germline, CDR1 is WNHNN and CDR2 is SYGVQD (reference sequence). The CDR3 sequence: CASIHRGYSNQPQHF. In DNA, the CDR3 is TGCGCCAGCATACACAGGGGATATAGCAATCAGCCCCAGCATTTT.

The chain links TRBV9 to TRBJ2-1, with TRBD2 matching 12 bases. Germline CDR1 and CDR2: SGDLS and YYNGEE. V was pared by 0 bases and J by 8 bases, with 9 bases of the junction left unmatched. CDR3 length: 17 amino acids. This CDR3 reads CASSVAPTSGGDYEQFF. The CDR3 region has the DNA TGTGCCAGCAGCGTAGCCCCGACTAGCGGGGGTGACTATGAGCAGTTCTTC.

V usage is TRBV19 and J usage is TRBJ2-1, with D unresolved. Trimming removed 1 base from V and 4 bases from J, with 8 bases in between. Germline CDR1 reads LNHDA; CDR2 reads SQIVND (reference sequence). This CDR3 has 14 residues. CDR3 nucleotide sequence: TGTGCCAGTAGTATAGTTGGAGAGTACAATGAGCAGTTCTTC. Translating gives CASSIVGEYNEQFF.

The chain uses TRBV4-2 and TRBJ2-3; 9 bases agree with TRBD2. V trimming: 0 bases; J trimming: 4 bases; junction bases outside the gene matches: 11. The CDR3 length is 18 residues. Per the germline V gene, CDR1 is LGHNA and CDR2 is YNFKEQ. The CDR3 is CASSQDRTAGGPPDTQYF. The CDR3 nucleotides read TGTGCCAGCAGCCAAGATCGGACAGCGGGAGGACCACCAGATACGCAGTATTTT.

The chain's CDR3 is CASGQGLAGVNTQYF. The DNA of the CDR3 is TGTGCCAGCGGTCAGGGACTAGCGGGGGTAAATACGCAGTATTTT. The chain recombines TRBV2 with TRBJ2-3; 14 positions match TRBD2. The CDR3 runs to 15 residues. Germline lookup yields CDR1 SNHLY and CDR2 FYNNEI. The J segment lost 7 bases and the V segment lost 8 bases, leaving 8 bases of the junction unmatched.

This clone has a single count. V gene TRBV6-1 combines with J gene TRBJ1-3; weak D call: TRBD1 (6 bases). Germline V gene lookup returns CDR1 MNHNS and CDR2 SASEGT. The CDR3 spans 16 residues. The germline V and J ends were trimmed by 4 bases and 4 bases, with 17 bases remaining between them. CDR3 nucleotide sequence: TGTGCCAGCAGTGGCCGAAGGGGGGCGAGCGGAAACACCATATATTTT. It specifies CASSGRRGASGNTIYF.